This TCR beta chain was profiled in a study of beta chain features in type 1 diabetes. The study, taken as a whole, reports: Across all four CD4+ subsets, people with type 1 diabetes showed modestly shorter TCRB CDR3s. Equally in patients and controls, shorter templates might have been favored by PCR.

The sequenced template was cDNA made from the entire isolated RNA. Assay: immunoSEQ multiplex PCR; the TCRdb copy retains only in-frame clones and omits some. The table has about 640,000 clones, roughly an eighth seen once. A remark on this clone: Its antigen is not known.

In germline, CDR1 is SGHDN, CDR2 FVKESK. V dropped 1 base and J dropped 2 bases, with 11 bases sitting between them. This CDR3 is 15 amino acids long. This rearrangement joins TRBV14 to TRBJ1-2; D is unclear. This TCR derives from a man aged 30 to 39 with type 1 diabetes. The source material was naive CD4+ T cells from blood. The DNA of the CDR3 is TGTGCCAGCAGCCAAGTACCGCGGAAGAACTATGGCTACACCTTC. Amino acid sequence: CASSQVPRKNYGYTF.